This T cell receptor (beta chain) is from a study of T cells after yellow fever vaccination. Findings and caveats of the study: Contamination of FACS-sorted repertoires by abundant clonotypes from the bulk population could occur. Re-detected after boosting: most primary clones, approximately 97% of CD4 and roughly 88% of CD8. Although the secondary response was weaker, it peaked faster, at day 5 versus 15.

This CDR3 is 14 amino acids long. Germline V gives CDR1 SEHNR, CDR2 FQNEAQ (reference sequence). V shed 2 bases and J shed 0 bases, with 7 bases lying between them. Universal primer sites and UMIs were introduced during 5'RACE template-switching synthesis of TCR cDNA. TCRdb re-analysed the 5' RACE reads in MiXCR, keeping a single row per CDR3 protein. Of around 310,000 distinct CDR3 sequences in the sample, 4% are singletons; the top ten hold around 24%. About this clonotype itself: Its antigen remains unknown.

The receptor comes from a man between 18 and 29 years old who received the YFV17D yellow fever vaccine. The chain recombines TRBV7-9 with TRBJ2-5, with D hard to call. The sample consisted of PBMCs, taken 5 days after the yellow fever booster vaccination. Here the CDR3 reads CASSLRSNQETQYF. CDR3 sequence (DNA): TGTGCCAGCAGCTTACGGTCGAACCAAGAGACCCAGTACTTC.